The rows below give T cell receptor beta chains drawn from one sample of a study of CD8 T cells in ankylosing spondylitis. TCRdb re-derived calls from the 5' RACE reads in MiXCR, one entry per CDR3 protein. Among around 540,000 distinct CDR3 sequences, about an eighth were seen once, and the ten largest hold under 7.5%. The sequenced sample consisted of blood, either unsorted or a sorted T cell fraction (not recorded which). These receptors were obtained from a male donor with ankylosing spondylitis. Each CDR3 is given with its conserved first and last residue. The order of the fields is CDR3 DNA, CDR3 protein, D gene, J gene, V gene, clone size. D genes are given only for firm matches. Some rows mark clone size as missing; the rest say once, few, many or name a class of expanded clone.

CDR3nt: TGTGCCAGCAGTGGTACGAGACAGATCAATTACAATGAGCAGTTCTTC
CDR3aa: CASSGTRQINYNEQFF
d_gene: NA
j_gene: TRBJ2-1
v_gene: TRBV27
abundance: few

CDR3nt: TGTGCCAGCAGCACACAGGGGGCAAATAGCTATGGCTACACCTTC
CDR3aa: CASSTQGANSYGYTF
d_gene: TRBD1
j_gene: TRBJ1-2
v_gene: TRBV7-2
abundance: few

CDR3nt: TGTGCCAGCAGCTCACCGGGACTAGCGGGTTATGAGCAGTTCTTC
CDR3aa: CASSSPGLAGYEQFF
d_gene: TRBD2
j_gene: TRBJ2-1
v_gene: TRBV5-5
abundance: few

CDR3nt: TGTGCACTACCCCGTAAGCAGTACTTC
CDR3aa: CALPRKQYF
d_gene: NA
j_gene: TRBJ2-7
v_gene: TRBV7-8
abundance: NA

CDR3nt: TGCGCCAGCAGCTTGACAGGTGCTGCTCACACTGAAGCTTTCTTT
CDR3aa: CASSLTGAAHTEAFF
d_gene: NA
j_gene: TRBJ1-1
v_gene: TRBV5-1
abundance: few

CDR3nt: TGTGCCACTACGACTAGCGGGGATACGCAGTATTTT
CDR3aa: CATTTSGDTQYF
d_gene: TRBD2
j_gene: TRBJ2-3
v_gene: TRBV27
abundance: NA

CDR3nt: TGTGCCAGCAGCTCTAGGATTTATGGGACACATAACACTGAAGCTTTCTTT
CDR3aa: CASSSRIYGTHNTEAFF
d_gene: NA
j_gene: TRBJ1-1
v_gene: TRBV7-6
abundance: few

CDR3nt: TGTGCCAGCAGCCGGACAGGGGTAGACACCGGGGAGCTGTTTTTT
CDR3aa: CASSRTGVDTGELFF
d_gene: TRBD1
j_gene: TRBJ2-2
v_gene: TRBV7-2
abundance: few

CDR3nt: TGTGCCAGCAGCCCAGGGTGGGGTAGCGGCACAGATACGCAGTATTTT
CDR3aa: CASSPGWGSGTDTQYF
d_gene: NA
j_gene: TRBJ2-3
v_gene: TRBV7-8
abundance: few

CDR3nt: TGTGCCACCAGTGATTTTGGAGCGGGAGGGCCTAGGAATGAGCAGTTCTTC
CDR3aa: CATSDFGAGGPRNEQFF
d_gene: TRBD2
j_gene: TRBJ2-1
v_gene: TRBV24-1
abundance: few

CDR3nt: TGTGCCAGCAGTTCTGGGGGACAGCGTACCTACGAGCAGTACTTC
CDR3aa: CASSSGGQRTYEQYF
d_gene: TRBD1
j_gene: TRBJ2-7
v_gene: TRBV12-3/TRBV12-4
abundance: NA

CDR3nt: TGCGCCAGCAGCCTTAAGGACAGGGGATCCCACGAGCAGTACTTC
CDR3aa: CASSLKDRGSHEQYF
d_gene: TRBD1
j_gene: TRBJ2-7
v_gene: TRBV5-1
abundance: many

CDR3nt: TGTGCCAGCAGGATGACAGGGGAACTCTACAATGAGCAGTTCTTC
CDR3aa: CASRMTGELYNEQFF
d_gene: TRBD1
j_gene: TRBJ2-1
v_gene: TRBV12-3/TRBV12-4
abundance: few

CDR3nt: TGCAGTGCTAGATGGGGGGCCCAGCCCCAGCATTTT
CDR3aa: CSARWGAQPQHF
d_gene: NA
j_gene: TRBJ1-5
v_gene: TRBV20-1
abundance: few

CDR3nt: TGTGCCAGCAGCTTAGGGCCCAGCCAGGGGAGGAGTGAAAAACTGTTTTTT
CDR3aa: CASSLGPSQGRSEKLFF
d_gene: NA
j_gene: TRBJ1-4
v_gene: TRBV7-6
abundance: few

CDR3nt: TGTGCCAGCAGCTTTCTGAATAGCAATCAGCCCCAGCATTTT
CDR3aa: CASSFLNSNQPQHF
d_gene: NA
j_gene: TRBJ1-5
v_gene: TRBV7-2
abundance: NA

CDR3nt: TGTGCCATCGGGCCAGGGGACGAGCAGTACTTC
CDR3aa: CAIGPGDEQYF
d_gene: NA
j_gene: TRBJ2-7
v_gene: TRBV10-3
abundance: few

CDR3nt: TGTGCCAGCAGCCAAGATAGAATCCAAGAGACCCAGTACTTC
CDR3aa: CASSQDRIQETQYF
d_gene: NA
j_gene: TRBJ2-5
v_gene: TRBV3-1
abundance: many

CDR3nt: TGTGCCATCAGTGAAAACCCTGGGGGCACTGAAGCTTTCTTT
CDR3aa: CAISENPGGTEAFF
d_gene: NA
j_gene: TRBJ1-1
v_gene: TRBV10-3
abundance: NA

CDR3nt: TGTGCCACCAGTGATTGGACCGGGGAGCTGTTTTTT
CDR3aa: CATSDWTGELFF
d_gene: NA
j_gene: TRBJ2-2
v_gene: TRBV24-1
abundance: few

CDR3nt: NA
CDR3aa: CASSVAPGTGSVVGFF
d_gene: NA
j_gene: TRBJ1-1
v_gene: TRBV5-1
abundance: NA

CDR3nt: TGCGCCAGCAGCGTAATAACAGGGAGAGAGACCCAGTACTTC
CDR3aa: CASSVITGRETQYF
d_gene: NA
j_gene: TRBJ2-5
v_gene: TRBV5-1
abundance: few

CDR3nt: TGTGCCAGCAGCTTTACCGGGACAGGGGGCACGGGGCAGTACTTC
CDR3aa: CASSFTGTGGTGQYF
d_gene: TRBD1
j_gene: TRBJ2-7
v_gene: TRBV7-9
abundance: NA

CDR3nt: TGTGCCACCAGTGATACACGGACTAGCGGGGGGAGCACAGATACGCAGTATTTT
CDR3aa: CATSDTRTSGGSTDTQYF
d_gene: TRBD2
j_gene: TRBJ2-3
v_gene: TRBV24-1
abundance: many

CDR3nt: TGCAGTGCTAGGGCTTGGGGAATGTTCCAAGAGACCCAGTACTTC
CDR3aa: CSARAWGMFQETQYF
d_gene: NA
j_gene: TRBJ2-5
v_gene: TRBV20-1
abundance: few

CDR3nt: TGCAGTGCTGGAGACTTGACTCGCCGCACAGATACGCAGTATTTT
CDR3aa: CSAGDLTRRTDTQYF
d_gene: NA
j_gene: TRBJ2-3
v_gene: TRBV20-1
abundance: many

CDR3nt: TGTGCCAGCAGTCCTGGGCATTTTACTGATGATGGCTACACCTTC
CDR3aa: CASSPGHFTDDGYTF
d_gene: NA
j_gene: TRBJ1-2
v_gene: TRBV27
abundance: NA

CDR3nt: TGTGCCACCAGCGTCCGGGACAGAAATAATTCACCCCTCCACTTT
CDR3aa: CATSVRDRNNSPLHF
d_gene: TRBD1
j_gene: TRBJ1-6
v_gene: TRBV15
abundance: few

CDR3nt: TGTGCCAGCAGCCCGATTTCAAAAGACACCGGGGAGCTGTTTTTT
CDR3aa: CASSPISKDTGELFF
d_gene: NA
j_gene: TRBJ2-2
v_gene: TRBV27
abundance: few

CDR3nt: TGTGCCAGCAGTCTCTCGACAGGGGGCAGAGAGACCCAGTACTTC
CDR3aa: CASSLSTGGRETQYF
d_gene: TRBD1
j_gene: TRBJ2-5
v_gene: TRBV27
abundance: many

CDR3nt: TGCAGTGCTAGGGGGCGCTCAGGGGGCAATTCACCCCTCCACTTT
CDR3aa: CSARGRSGGNSPLHF
d_gene: TRBD1
j_gene: TRBJ1-6
v_gene: TRBV20-1
abundance: NA

CDR3nt: TGTGCCAGCAAAGGGCCCGGCACAGATACGCAGTATTTT
CDR3aa: CASKGPGTDTQYF
d_gene: NA
j_gene: TRBJ2-3
v_gene: TRBV7-2
abundance: many

CDR3nt: TGTGCCATCAGCACAGGGAGATCAGGCTACAATGAGCAGTTCTTC
CDR3aa: CAISTGRSGYNEQFF
d_gene: NA
j_gene: TRBJ2-1
v_gene: TRBV10-3
abundance: many

CDR3nt: TGTGCCTGGAGTGTACGACGACTGCACCAAGAGACCCAGTACTTC
CDR3aa: CAWSVRRLHQETQYF
d_gene: NA
j_gene: TRBJ2-5
v_gene: TRBV30
abundance: NA

CDR3nt: TGTGCCAGCAGCGTAGAGGCGGGATTCGAGACCCAGTACTTC
CDR3aa: CASSVEAGFETQYF
d_gene: NA
j_gene: TRBJ2-5
v_gene: TRBV9
abundance: NA

CDR3nt: TGTGCCAGCAGCCATCCGGAGAGAGGAAACACCATATATTTT
CDR3aa: CASSHPERGNTIYF
d_gene: NA
j_gene: TRBJ1-3
v_gene: TRBV3-1
abundance: NA

CDR3nt: TGTGCCAGCAGCCGAAGACTAGCGGGAGGTAGAGATACGCAGTATTTT
CDR3aa: CASSRRLAGGRDTQYF
d_gene: TRBD2
j_gene: TRBJ2-3
v_gene: TRBV5-6
abundance: few

CDR3nt: TGTGCCAGCACCCCCATCCTTACCTACGAGCAGTACTTC
CDR3aa: CASTPILTYEQYF
d_gene: NA
j_gene: TRBJ2-7
v_gene: TRBV7-9
abundance: few

CDR3nt: TGTGCCAGCAGCCAAGATATGGAAACTAGCGGGATTAGCTCCTACAATGAGCAGTTCTTC
CDR3aa: CASSQDMETSGISSYNEQFF
d_gene: TRBD2
j_gene: TRBJ2-1
v_gene: TRBV4-2
abundance: NA

CDR3nt: TGTGCCAGCAGTGATGGTGGACTAGACCACACCGGGGAGCTGTTTTTT
CDR3aa: CASSDGGLDHTGELFF
d_gene: TRBD2
j_gene: TRBJ2-2
v_gene: TRBV6-1
abundance: few

CDR3nt: TGTGCCAGCAGCTTAGACGTCATCCAAGAGACCCAGTACTTC
CDR3aa: CASSLDVIQETQYF
d_gene: NA
j_gene: TRBJ2-5
v_gene: TRBV11-1
abundance: few

CDR3nt: TGTGCCAGCAGCCAGGCCCCTTCCGGCTCCTATAATTCACCCCTCCACTTT
CDR3aa: CASSQAPSGSYNSPLHF
d_gene: NA
j_gene: TRBJ1-6
v_gene: TRBV4-2
abundance: many

CDR3nt: TGTGCCAGCAGCTCGGGACAGAGCTCTCCAAACGCCATATATTTT
CDR3aa: CASSSGQSSPNAIYF
d_gene: TRBD1
j_gene: TRBJ1-3
v_gene: TRBV11-3
abundance: NA

CDR3nt: TGTGCCAGCAGCTTAGTACGGGTCGCCGGGGAGCTGTTTTTT
CDR3aa: CASSLVRVAGELFF
d_gene: NA
j_gene: TRBJ2-2
v_gene: TRBV11-3
abundance: few

CDR3nt: TGTGCCAGCAGTGTGGACTCTCTAACCGGGGAGCTGTTTTTT
CDR3aa: CASSVDSLTGELFF
d_gene: NA
j_gene: TRBJ2-2
v_gene: TRBV2
abundance: NA

CDR3nt: TGTGCCAGCATCCCTCAGTGGGGACGGCGGAATGAGCAGTTCTTC
CDR3aa: CASIPQWGRRNEQFF
d_gene: NA
j_gene: TRBJ2-1
v_gene: TRBV11-2
abundance: NA

CDR3nt: TGTGCCAGCAGTTATGACAGCCACGATACGCAGTATTTT
CDR3aa: CASSYDSHDTQYF
d_gene: NA
j_gene: TRBJ2-3
v_gene: TRBV9
abundance: few

CDR3nt: TGTGCCAGCAGCCAAGATACGGCAGATACGCAGTATTTT
CDR3aa: CASSQDTADTQYF
d_gene: NA
j_gene: TRBJ2-3
v_gene: TRBV3-1
abundance: few

CDR3nt: TGTGCCAGCAGTCTCAAGGGACAGGGCTCAAGTCCTAACTATGGCTACACCTTC
CDR3aa: CASSLKGQGSSPNYGYTF
d_gene: TRBD1
j_gene: TRBJ1-2
v_gene: TRBV12-3/TRBV12-4
abundance: many

CDR3nt: TGTGCCAGCAGCCGATTAGGGGGCTCGGGAGGGCTCACAGATACGCAGTATTTT
CDR3aa: CASSRLGGSGGLTDTQYF
d_gene: NA
j_gene: TRBJ2-3
v_gene: TRBV7-8
abundance: NA

CDR3nt: TGTGCCACCGGGGACTCCGGGGAGACCCAGTACTTC
CDR3aa: CATGDSGETQYF
d_gene: NA
j_gene: TRBJ2-5
v_gene: TRBV19
abundance: few

CDR3nt: TGTGCCAGCAGGATCCCTGGGAGCACAGATACGCAGTATTTT
CDR3aa: CASRIPGSTDTQYF
d_gene: NA
j_gene: TRBJ2-3
v_gene: TRBV6-1
abundance: few

CDR3nt: TGCGCCAGCAGCCGCGAGGGGGCTAGCGGGAGTTTTCCAGATACGCAGTATTTT
CDR3aa: CASSREGASGSFPDTQYF
d_gene: TRBD2
j_gene: TRBJ2-3
v_gene: TRBV5-1
abundance: few

CDR3nt: TGTGCCAGCAGCCGCCTCGAAGGGGGTGAGCAGTACTTC
CDR3aa: CASSRLEGGEQYF
d_gene: NA
j_gene: TRBJ2-7
v_gene: TRBV7-9
abundance: NA

CDR3nt: TGTGCCAGCAGTTTAGGGGGACAGGGGAATGAGCAGTTCTTC
CDR3aa: CASSLGGQGNEQFF
d_gene: TRBD1
j_gene: TRBJ2-1
v_gene: TRBV27
abundance: few

CDR3nt: TGTGCCAGCTCACCGAGGACAGGGCCCGATCAGCCCCAGCATTTT
CDR3aa: CASSPRTGPDQPQHF
d_gene: TRBD1
j_gene: TRBJ1-5
v_gene: TRBV18
abundance: NA

CDR3nt: TGCAGTGCTAGAGATCGGGGGGGTTGGAATGAGCAGTTCTTC
CDR3aa: CSARDRGGWNEQFF
d_gene: TRBD2
j_gene: TRBJ2-1
v_gene: TRBV20-1
abundance: few